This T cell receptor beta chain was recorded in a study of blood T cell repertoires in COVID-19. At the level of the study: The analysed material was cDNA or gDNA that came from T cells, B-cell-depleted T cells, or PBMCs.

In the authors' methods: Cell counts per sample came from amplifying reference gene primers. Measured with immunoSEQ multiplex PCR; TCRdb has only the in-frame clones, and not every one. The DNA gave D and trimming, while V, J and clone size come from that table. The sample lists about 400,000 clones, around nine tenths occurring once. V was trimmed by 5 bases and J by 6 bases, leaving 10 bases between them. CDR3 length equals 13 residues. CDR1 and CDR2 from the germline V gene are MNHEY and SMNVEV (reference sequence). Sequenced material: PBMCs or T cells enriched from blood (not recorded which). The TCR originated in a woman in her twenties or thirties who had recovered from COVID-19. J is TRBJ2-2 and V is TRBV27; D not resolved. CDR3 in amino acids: CASSPLFPGELFF. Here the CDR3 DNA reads TGTGCCAGCAGTCCCCTTTTTCCCGGGGAGCTGTTTTTT.